These 27 T cell receptor beta chains originate from one sample sequenced in a study of cytomegalovirus exposure and HLA in healthy donors. The PCR was carried out with 60 Vbeta primers and 13 Jbeta primers. Measured with immunoSEQ multiplex PCR; TCRdb has only the in-frame clones, and not every one. The sample consists of some 200,000 clones, roughly 82% of them appearing once. Sequenced material: PBMCs. These receptors were taken from a woman in her 50s in good health and CMV-seropositive.

The CDR3 loop is CASSQEGGGSGANVLTF. Here the CDR3 DNA reads TGCGCCAGCAGCCAAGAAGGGGGGGGCTCAGGGGCCAACGTCCTGACTTTC. The rearrangement joins TRBV4-1 to TRBJ2-6; tentative D call: TRBD2 (7 bases). Trimming pared 0 bases from V and 4 bases from J, leaving 13 bases between. The length of the CDR3 is 17 residues. Germline-derived CDR1 and CDR2 are MGHRA and YSYEKL.

V and J are TRBV7-9 and TRBJ2-7; D is unclear. The V end lost 7 bases, the J end lost 0 bases, and 16 bases lay between the germline ends. Germline V gene lookup returns CDR1 SEHNR and CDR2 FQNEAQ (reference sequence). This CDR3 is built from 15 residues. This CDR3 reads CASIKTGRSSYEQYF. CDR3 coding DNA: TGTGCCAGCATCAAGACCGGTCGGAGCTCCTACGAGCAGTACTTC.

The chain is built from TRBV5-5 and TRBJ1-2; 8 bases agree with TRBD1. The CDR3 is 15 residues long. CDR1 and CDR2 (germline): SGHKS, YYEKEE (reference sequence). The junction had 10 bases not matched to a gene; V was cut back by 1 base and J by 8 bases. CDR3 nucleotide sequence: TGTGCCAGCAGCTTGACCGGGACAGGAGCATCAGGCTACACCTTC. Amino acid sequence: CASSLTGTGASGYTF.

This chain uses TRBV15 with TRBJ2-1, with TRBD2 identical over 11 bases. The germline gives CDR1 LNHNV, CDR2 YYDKDF (reference sequence). Germline trimming cut 1 base from V and 9 bases from J; bases unmatched to any gene: 5. This CDR3 contains 15 residues. CDR3: CATSRVLAGGGEQFF. The CDR3 nucleotides are TGTGCCACCAGCAGAGTATTAGCGGGGGGGGGTGAGCAGTTCTTC.

The chain is built from TRBV2 and TRBJ2-1; 9 nucleotides align to TRBD2. The CDR3 runs 12 residues. Unmatched junction bases numbered 3, after V lost 8 bases and J lost 7 bases. CDR1 and CDR2 (germline): SNHLY, FYNNEI. The CDR3 is CASEGLANEQFF. The CDR3 DNA reads TGTGCCAGCGAGGGACTAGCAAATGAGCAGTTCTTC. Using reference TRBV2 and TRBJ2-1 for the parts outside the CDR3, the full variable domain is EPEVTQTPSHQVTQMGQEVILRCVPISNHLYFYWYRQILGQKVEFLVSFYNNEISEKSEIFDDQFSVERPDGSNFTLKIRSTKLEDSAMYFCASEGLANEQFFGPGTRLTVL.

This clone was seen just once. The gene calls are TRBV9 and TRBJ1-2, with D tentatively TRBD1 (5 bases). Deletions cut 0 bases from V and 5 bases from J, with 14 bases between. The germline CDR1 and CDR2 sequences are SGDLS and YYNGEE. CDR3 size: 15 residues. The CDR3 DNA is TGTGCCAGCAGCGTAGAGGAGGGGCGCCGGTATGGCTACACCTTC. Its protein is CASSVEEGRRYGYTF.

This chain joins TRBV4-3 and TRBJ2-2; 11 positions match TRBD1. Germline V lookup: CDR1 LGHNA, CDR2 YSLEER. This CDR3 region has 16 residues. J gave up 7 bases and V 4 bases, and 8 bases lay outside the gene matches. Written as DNA, the CDR3 is TGCGCCAGCAGCCCCTCAGGACAGGGGGCAAACGGGGAGCTGTTTTTT. Its translation is CASSPSGQGANGELFF.

The count of this clone is one. This chain connects TRBV27 to TRBJ1-2, with D uncertain. Deletions cut 6 bases from V and 4 bases from J, with 27 bases between. CDR3 length: 18 residues. Germline CDR1 MNHEY, CDR2 SMNVEV (reference sequence). The CDR3 protein is CASSLIGPTSARFYGYTF. The CDR3 nucleotides read TGTGCCAGCAGCCTTATTGGCCCCACCTCTGCGAGGTTCTATGGCTACACCTTC.

Concerning this clone itself: One end of the junction does not line up with germline, which may come from a read error. The chain links TRBV7-9 to TRBJ1-1, with a tentative D call TRBD1 (5 bases). CDR3 length: 16 amino acids. Germline values: CDR1 SEHNR, CDR2 FQNEAQ (reference sequence). CDR3 sequence: CSSSFSAGRQNPEAFF. The CDR3 DNA is TGTTCCAGCAGCTTCAGCGCAGGCCGACAGAATCCTGAAGCTTTCTTT.

V and J are TRBV5-1 and TRBJ1-2; D possibly corresponds to TRBD1 (6 bases). V lost 7 bases to trimming and J lost 6 bases, with 19 bases between them. Germline-derived CDR1 and CDR2 are SGHRS and YFSETQ. This CDR3 has 14 residues. The CDR3 nucleotides are TGCGCCAGCTCGGGACTCCGGGGGGCAGATGGCTACACCTTC. This gives the protein CASSGLRGADGYTF.

V usage is TRBV7-3 and J usage is TRBJ2-1; 11 bases fit TRBD1. The CDR3 covers 13 residues. CDR1 and CDR2 from the germline V gene are SGHTA and FQGTGA. The V segment lost 5 bases and the J segment 11 bases; nucleotides outside the gene matches: 5. CDR3 sequence (DNA): TGTGCCAGCAGCCTAGGGACAGGGGGAAAGCAGTTCTTC. It yields the protein CASSLGTGGKQFF.

The V and J genes are TRBV9 and TRBJ1-5; 7 bases agree with TRBD1. V trimming: 4 bases; J trimming: 7 bases; junction bases outside the gene matches: 11. The CDR3 is made up of 15 amino acids. Germline CDR1 SGDLS, CDR2 YYNGEE. The CDR3 region has the DNA TGTGCCAGCAGCTGTCCTCAAGGGGGCATACAGCCCCAGCATTTT. Amino acids: CASSCPQGGIQPQHF. Looking up the rest from reference TRBV9 and TRBJ1-5 gives the full variable domain: DSGVTQTPKHLITATGQRVTLRCSPRSGDLSVYWYQQSLDQGLQFLIQYYNGEERAKGNILERFSAQQFPDLHSELNLSSLELGDSALYFCASSCPQGGIQPQHFGDGTRLSIL.

V and J are TRBV7-2 and TRBJ2-5; TRBD2 matches at 9 bases. J gave up 3 bases and V 5 bases, and 4 bases lay outside the gene matches. The germline V gene encodes CDR1 SGHTA and CDR2 FQGNSA. The CDR3 loop spans 14 amino acids. CDR3 nucleotide sequence: TGTGCCAGCAGCCGCGGGGGGGCCGAAGAGACCCAGTACTTC. Its translation is CASSRGGAEETQYF.

The gene calls are TRBV6-1 and TRBJ2-7; D may be TRBD2 (5 bases). Trimming stripped 4 bases from V and 5 bases from J, with 9 bases between. The CDR3 has 12 amino acids. CDR1 and CDR2 from the germline V gene are MNHNS and SASEGT. The chain's CDR3 is CASSATGNEQYF. CDR3 sequence (DNA): TGTGCCAGCAGTGCGACCGGGAACGAGCAGTACTTC.

This sequence joins TRBV2 and TRBJ2-2; a weak D match, TRBD1 (5 bases). The CDR3 runs to 14 residues. V was shortened by 8 bases and J by 5 bases, with 15 bases between the two germline ends. Germline loops: CDR1 SNHLY, CDR2 FYNNEI. DNA for the CDR3: TGTGCCAGCGGGCTGTCGACAGAGACCGGGGAGCTGTTTTTT. Protein product: CASGLSTETGELFF.

This chain links TRBV19 with TRBJ2-1; TRBD2 agrees at 11 bases. V lost 6 bases to trimming and J lost 4 bases; unmatched junction nucleotides: 5. Germline V CDR1 and CDR2: LNHDA, SQIVND (reference sequence). There are 15 residues in the CDR3. In DNA, the CDR3 is TGTGCCAGTAGATGGGCTAGCGGGGGGTACAATGAGCAGTTCTTC. It translates to CASRWASGGYNEQFF.

The chain carries TRBV28 and TRBJ1-6, with 7 bases that match TRBD1. The germline V gene encodes CDR1 MDHEN and CDR2 SYDVKM. The trim removed 5 bases at V and 3 bases at J, leaving 4 bases unmatched. The CDR3 runs 15 residues. Here the CDR3 DNA reads TGTGCCAGCAGTCCCGGGGACAGCTATAATTCACCCCTCCACTTT. Its protein product is CASSPGDSYNSPLHF.

The rearrangement joins TRBV5-6 to TRBJ1-2; the match to TRBD1 covers 7 bases. The ends lost 3 bases at V and 5 bases at J; junction bases unmatched: 4. Germline values: CDR1 SGHDT, CDR2 YYEEEE. The CDR3 sequence is 13 residues long. The chain's CDR3 is CASSSGQRYGYTF. CDR3 nucleotide sequence: TGTGCCAGCAGCTCGGGACAGCGATATGGCTACACCTTC.

The chain combines TRBV7-2 with TRBJ2-5; 8 nucleotides agree with TRBD2. The J segment lost 2 bases and the V segment lost 4 bases, leaving 9 bases of the junction unmatched. The germline V gene has CDR1 SGHTA and CDR2 FQGNSA. The CDR3 runs 16 residues. This CDR3 is CASSYHSAGGQETQYF. CDR3 coding DNA: TGTGCCAGCAGCTACCATTCTGCGGGGGGACAAGAGACCCAGTACTTC.

This chain uses TRBV5-4 with TRBJ1-3, with 11 bases matching TRBD1. The CDR3 consists of 13 residues. The trim removed 4 bases at V and 10 bases at J, leaving 4 bases unmatched. Per germline, CDR1 SGHNT and CDR2 YYREEE (reference sequence). CDR3 region: CASSQGQGATIYF. The CDR3 DNA reads TGTGCCAGCAGCCAAGGACAGGGGGCAACCATATATTTT. Together with reference TRBV5-4 and TRBJ1-3, the CDR3 gives the full variable domain: ETGVTQSPTHLIKTRGQQVTLRCSSQSGHNTVSWYQQALGQGPQFIFQYYREEENGRGNFPPRFSGLQFPNYSSELNVNALELDDSALYLCASSQGQGATIYFGEGSWLTVV.

The CDR3 reads CASSLPASGVVYEQFF. CDR3 bases: TGTGCCAGCAGCTTGCCCGCTAGCGGGGTGGTGTATGAGCAGTTCTTC. The chain recombines TRBV7-2 with TRBJ2-1, with 9 positions matching TRBD2. J lost 8 bases, V lost 3 bases, and 11 bases had no gene match. The germline CDR1 and CDR2 sequences are SGHTA and FQGNSA. The CDR3 contains 16 residues. Together with reference TRBV7-2 and TRBJ2-1, the CDR3 gives the full variable domain: GAGVSQSPSNKVTEKGKDVELRCDPISGHTALYWYRQSLGQGLEFLIYFQGNSAPDKSGLPSDRFSAERTGGSVSTLTIQRTQQEDSAVYLCASSLPASGVVYEQFFGPGTRLTVL.

The V gene is TRBV7-9, the J gene TRBJ1-5; unclear D gene. The CDR3 totals 14 residues. Trimming took off 5 bases at V and 2 bases at J, with 10 bases between the two ends. The germline CDR1 and CDR2 sequences are SEHNR and FQNEAQ (reference sequence). The CDR3 DNA reads as TGTGCCAGCAGCACCGGGGAGGGCAATCAGCCCCAGCATTTT. It codes for CASSTGEGNQPQHF.

J is TRBJ2-5 and V is TRBV18, with D possibly matching TRBD2 (6 bases). Germline V gene sequence: CDR1 KGHSH, CDR2 LQKENI. This CDR3 comprises 12 residues. V lost 5 bases and J 5 bases, leaving 9 bases between the germline ends. The CDR3: CASSYAGETQYF. The CDR3 DNA reads TGTGCCAGCTCATACGCGGGGGAGACCCAGTACTTC. Supplemented by reference TRBV18 and TRBJ2-5, the full variable domain reads NAGVMQNPRHLVRRRGQEARLRCSPMKGHSHVYWYRQLPEEGLKFMVYLQKENIIDESGMPKERFSAEFPKEGPSILRIQQVVRGDSAAYFCASSYAGETQYFGPGTRLLVL.

The V call is TRBV6-1, the J call TRBJ2-4; D perhaps matches TRBD2 (5 bases). Germline CDR1 MNHNS, CDR2 SASEGT. Trimming pared 0 bases from V and 6 bases from J, leaving 12 bases between. This CDR3 region has 15 residues. CDR3 residues: CASSEALPGRNIQYF. The CDR3 DNA reads TGTGCCAGCAGTGAAGCGCTTCCGGGGAGAAACATTCAGTACTTC.

J is TRBJ2-2 and V is TRBV28; 10 nucleotides align to TRBD1. The germline V gene encodes CDR1 MDHEN and CDR2 SYDVKM. The V segment lost 5 bases and the J segment 4 bases; nucleotides outside the gene matches: 1. This CDR3 comprises 14 residues. The CDR3 DNA is TGTGCCAGCAGTCGGGACAGGGGCACCGGGGAGCTGTTTTTT. Its protein is CASSRDRGTGELFF.

The sample holds a few counts of this clone. The junction shows a germline mismatch at one end, possibly a read error. The chain has TRBV6-1 and TRBJ2-7; a possible D gene is TRBD1 (6 bases). This CDR3 has 15 amino acids. Germline V gene sequence: CDR1 MNHNS, CDR2 SASEGT. This CDR3 is CASSEASGTTYEQYF. The CDR3 DNA reads TGTGCCAGCAGTGAAGCGTCCGGGACAACCTACGAACAGTACTTC.

V gene TRBV27 combines with J gene TRBJ2-2; maybe TRBD1 (6 bases). Trimming stripped 10 bases from V and 4 bases from J, with 16 bases between. This CDR3 comprises 14 residues. CDR1 MNHEY and CDR2 SMNVEV come from the germline V gene (reference sequence). The CDR3 region is CATQGLGSTGELFF. Written as DNA, the CDR3 is TGTGCCACCCAGGGGTTGGGTTCCACCGGGGAGCTGTTTTTT.